The T cell receptor (beta chain) under discussion was sequenced for a study of blood T cell repertoires in COVID-19. Here immunoSEQ multiplex PCR was the method, and the copy in TCRdb shows in-frame clones only, minus some. The sample has 150,000 to 200,000 clones; roughly 79% are singletons. The CDR3 contains 14 residues. Germline V CDR1 and CDR2: LNHDA, SQIVND (reference sequence). V was clipped by 4 bases and J by 0 bases; unmatched bases: 1. Patients in Seattle were enrolled during active infection, then followed longitudinally. The sequenced sample consisted of peripheral blood. The sequence came from a woman in her thirties or forties with COVID-19, enrolled during active disease. The chain links TRBV19 to TRBJ2-5; the match to TRBD2 covers 8 bases. CDR3 in amino acids: CASSTRGDQETQYF. CDR3 DNA sequence: TGTGCCAGTAGTACGCGGGGGGACCAAGAGACCCAGTACTTC.